A single T cell receptor (beta chain) is shown here with its context. Its antigen is currently unknown. Looked up from germline, CDR1 is LNHNV and CDR2 is YYDKDF (reference sequence). CDR3 length: 13 residues. The data are from a study of CXCR3-negative and CXCR3-positive naive CD8 T cells. Study-wide context: Across all libraries, TRB reads numbered 120 million to 150 million, with about 1.5 +/- 0.3 million in each library. Points from the study as a whole: Naive cells with CXCR3 showed TRB CDR3s that were more hydrophobic than those in CXCR3-negative naive cells. With surface CD5 comparable between naive subsets, TCR strength was estimated using properties derived from the TRB CDR3.

Naive CD8+ T cells carried a CD45RO-CCR7+CD27+CD95- phenotype. The study made its TRB cDNA libraries by 5' RACE, adding UMI labels. Each CDR3 protein gets one entry in TCRdb, which reprocessed the 5' RACE reads and gives no DNA. The sample has over 100,000 distinct CDR3 sequences. The chain has TRBV15 and TRBJ2-1. This clonotype was sampled from a human donor in good health. Some clones in this sample may be carry-over from other donors' samples. Sequences were obtained from naive CXCR3+ CD8+ T cells from blood. Subset indicated: CD45RO-CCR7+CD27+CD95- naive CD8+ T cells expressing CXCR3 (TNR3+). The CDR3 loop is CATSRIIGNEQFF.